These 29 T cell receptor beta chains originate from one sample sequenced in a study of response to subunit inactivated influenza vaccine. From the RT-PCR reads, TCRdb called clonotypes with MiXCR, one entry per CDR3 protein. The table includes some 800,000 distinct CDR3 sequences, around 21% detected once. Sequenced here: PBMCs from blood, sampled roughly 5 days after vaccination. All receptors derive from a man aged 50-59 years who received an inactivated influenza vaccine.

The chain carries TRBV10-3 and TRBJ2-3; a possible D gene is TRBD1 (5 bases). Germline V CDR1 and CDR2: ENHRY, SYGVKD. The V gene lost 6 bases and the J gene lost 0 bases, with 7 bases spanning the gap. The CDR3 loop spans 13 amino acids. The chain's CDR3 is CAIRGPSTDTQYF. CDR3 in DNA: TGTGCCATCAGGGGGCCTAGCACAGATACGCAGTATTTT.

This clonotype was recorded a few times. This chain's CDR3 is CASSLGRGLTYEQYF. The CDR3 coding sequence is TGTGCCAGCAGCTTAGGCAGAGGACTTACTTACGAGCAGTACTTC. V usage is TRBV7-9 and J usage is TRBJ2-7; D might be TRBD2 (5 bases). Germline assignment: CDR1 SEHNR and CDR2 FQNEAQ (reference sequence). Trimming left V 1 base short and J 4 bases short, with 14 bases between. This CDR3 spans 15 amino acids.

The chain combines TRBV9 with TRBJ2-7; 8 bases are shared with TRBD1. Losses at the gene ends were 4 bases for V and 5 bases for J; bases not matched to a gene: 14. CDR1 SGDLS and CDR2 YYNGEE come from the germline V gene. The CDR3 has 16 amino acids. In DNA form, the CDR3 reads TGTGCCAGCAGCCCTGGGACAGGTAAAAGTATCGACGAGCAGTACTTC. Translated, it gives CASSPGTGKSIDEQYF. Complete variable domain (other parts from reference TRBV9 and TRBJ2-7): DSGVTQTPKHLITATGQRVTLRCSPRSGDLSVYWYQQSLDQGLQFLIQYYNGEERAKGNILERFSAQQFPDLHSELNLSSLELGDSALYFCASSPGTGKSIDEQYFGPGTRLTVT.

The chain joins TRBV20-1 to TRBJ2-5; 14 nucleotides match TRBD2. The CDR3 extends over 17 amino acids. V lost 4 bases to trimming and J lost 2 bases; unmatched junction nucleotides: 9. Germline loops: CDR1 DFQATT, CDR2 SNEGSKA (reference sequence). CDR3 sequence reads: CSANPGLAGAGQETQYF. In nucleotides, the CDR3 is TGCAGTGCTAACCCGGGACTAGCGGGAGCGGGACAAGAGACCCAGTACTTC.

In its sample, this clonotype was seen many times. The CDR3 loop reads CASSFGTGALNSPLHF. The CDR3 bases are TGTGCCAGCAGCTTTGGGACAGGGGCCCTTAATTCACCCCTCCACTTT. The rearrangement links TRBV12-3 or TRBV12-4 to TRBJ1-6; TRBD1 aligns across 10 bases. V lost 6 bases to trimming and J lost 6 bases; unmatched junction nucleotides: 8. This CDR3 spans 16 amino acids.

The table lists this clonotype with a few counts. The chain carries TRBV3-1 and TRBJ2-3; D is unresolved. V gave up 2 bases and J gave up 9 bases, with 15 bases separating them. Per the germline V gene, CDR1 is LGHDT and CDR2 is YNNKEL (reference sequence). CDR3 length: 14 residues. The CDR3 DNA reads TGTGCCAGCAGCCAACGTCCCGGGTTCGTCACGCAGTATTTT. As protein: CASSQRPGFVTQYF.

This clonotype was picked up many times. This chain joins TRBV5-5 and TRBJ2-7; D might be TRBD2 (5 bases). Per the germline V gene, CDR1 is SGHKS and CDR2 is YYEKEE (reference sequence). The CDR3 has 14 amino acids. Trimming pared 7 bases from V and 2 bases from J, leaving 16 bases between. The CDR3 region has the DNA TGTGCCAGCCTCTTGGGAGAGGGAACCTACGAGCAGTACTTC. Protein product: CASLLGEGTYEQYF.

The chain carries TRBV20-1 and TRBJ2-1, with 9 bases matching TRBD1. Germline V CDR1 and CDR2: DFQATT, SNEGSKA (reference sequence). V was pared by 5 bases and J by 10 bases, with 9 bases of the junction left unmatched. The CDR3 sequence is 13 residues long. The CDR3 loop reads CSADRDRDTEQFF. In DNA form, the CDR3 reads TGCAGTGCTGACCGGGACAGGGATACCGAGCAGTTCTTC.

V gene TRBV29-1 combines with J gene TRBJ2-7; the D call may be TRBD1 or TRBD2 (6 bases each). The CDR3 loop spans 13 amino acids. Per the germline V gene, CDR1 is SQVTM and CDR2 is ANQGSEA. Trimming removed 4 bases at V and 4 bases at J, with 14 bases between. The DNA for the CDR3 is TGCAGCGTTGGGGGGGCAGGGCTTTACGAGCAGTACTTC. It is translated as CSVGGAGLYEQYF.

The rearrangement joins TRBV4-3 to TRBJ1-4, with 9 positions matching TRBD1. Unmatched junction bases numbered 2, after V lost 1 base and J lost 5 bases. Germline CDR1 reads LGHNA; CDR2 reads YSLEER. The CDR3 contains 15 residues. Written as DNA, the CDR3 is TGCGCCAGCAGCCAAGGGGACAGGGCGAATGAAAAACTGTTTTTT. Its protein product is CASSQGDRANEKLFF.

This clonotype showed up many times. The V gene is TRBV7-9, the J gene TRBJ2-5, with TRBD1 as a possible D gene (6 bases). The V end was cut by 2 bases, the J end by 5 bases, with 12 bases between. The CDR3 consists of 14 residues. Per the germline V gene, CDR1 is SEHNR and CDR2 is FQNEAQ (reference sequence). CDR3 amino acids: CASSLTGYQETQYF. The CDR3 DNA sequence: TGTGCCAGCAGCTTAACAGGGTATCAGGAGACCCAGTACTTC.

The chain combines TRBV7-2 with TRBJ2-3; maybe TRBD1 (6 bases). V gave up 5 bases and J gave up 5 bases, with 17 bases separating them. CDR1 and CDR2 from the germline V gene are SGHTA and FQGNSA. This CDR3 is built from 15 residues. This chain's CDR3 is CASSPTGIKRDTQYF. CDR3 bases: TGTGCCAGCAGCCCAACAGGGATAAAGAGAGATACGCAGTATTTT. Variable domain in full (rest from reference TRBV7-2 and TRBJ2-3): GAGVSQSPSNKVTEKGKDVELRCDPISGHTALYWYRQSLGQGLEFLIYFQGNSAPDKSGLPSDRFSAERTGGSVSTLTIQRTQQEDSAVYLCASSPTGIKRDTQYFGPGTRLTVL.

The chain employs TRBV3-1 and TRBJ1-6; D is unclear. CDR3 length: 14 amino acids. CDR1 LGHDT and CDR2 YNNKEL come from the germline V gene (reference sequence). V lost 3 bases and J 7 bases, leaving 10 bases between the germline ends. The DNA of the CDR3 is TGTGCCAGCAGCCATGAGTTGGGGAATTCACCCCTCCACTTT. The encoded protein is CASSHELGNSPLHF.

This chain joins TRBV12-3 or TRBV12-4 and TRBJ1-6, with TRBD1 matching 8 bases. V trimming: 5 bases; J trimming: 7 bases; junction bases outside the gene matches: 7. The CDR3 is 15 residues long. CDR3 coding DNA: TGTGCCAGCAGTACATCGGACAGGGAAAATTCACCCCTCCACTTT. It codes for CASSTSDRENSPLHF.

This clonotype turned up a few times. The chain joins TRBV6-2 or TRBV6-3 to TRBJ2-7, with 14 bases that match TRBD2. Germline V gives CDR1 MNHEY, CDR2 SVGEGT. With V trimmed by 6 bases and J by 4 bases, 11 bases remained unmatched. The CDR3 runs to 17 residues. The CDR3 loop reads CASSRRGTSGRFYEQYF. For the CDR3, the DNA is TGTGCCAGCAGCCGCAGAGGGACTAGCGGGAGATTTTACGAGCAGTACTTC.

The J gene is TRBJ2-7, the V gene TRBV5-1; unclear D gene. The CDR3 has 13 amino acids. The germline CDR1 and CDR2 sequences are SGHRS and YFSETQ. Deletions cut 5 bases from V and 3 bases from J, with 12 bases between. CDR3 region: CASRTDAFYEQYF. CDR3 sequence (DNA): TGCGCCAGCAGAACGGATGCCTTCTACGAGCAGTACTTC.

The table lists this clonotype with a few counts. This sequence joins TRBV4-3 and TRBJ2-5; 9 bases agree with TRBD2. CDR1 is LGHNA, CDR2 YSLEER, per germline. V lost 1 base to trimming and J lost 4 bases; unmatched junction nucleotides: 4. There are 15 residues in the CDR3. CDR3 in amino acids: CASSQAGLAGETQYF. The CDR3 region has the DNA TGCGCCAGCAGCCAAGCGGGACTAGCAGGAGAGACCCAGTACTTC.

The sample holds a few counts of this clonotype. J is TRBJ2-1 and V is TRBV4-1, with D perhaps being TRBD1 or TRBD2 (6 bases each). The germline V gene encodes CDR1 MGHRA and CDR2 YSYEKL. The CDR3 spans 17 residues. Trimming cost V 2 bases and J 5 bases, with 19 bases left between them. Here the CDR3 reads CASSQPGRGLRHNEQFF. In DNA, the CDR3 is TGCGCCAGCAGCCAACCCGGTCGGGGGCTCAGACACAATGAGCAGTTCTTC.

This sequence joins TRBV7-9 and TRBJ2-7; possible D gene TRBD2, 6 bases. In germline, CDR1 is SEHNR, CDR2 FQNEAQ (reference sequence). The CDR3 sequence is 15 residues long. Trimming took 0 bases from V and 5 from J, leaving 14 bases between them. CDR3 residues: CASSLAYGSFHEQYF. DNA for the CDR3: TGTGCCAGCAGCTTAGCGTACGGGAGTTTCCACGAGCAGTACTTC.

Only a few counts were recorded for this clonotype. CDR3: CSARKQPPSIRGQYF. The CDR3 DNA is TGCAGTGCTAGAAAACAGCCACCCTCAATACGAGGACAGTACTTC. This chain uses TRBV20-1 with TRBJ2-7; D not resolved. The CDR3 contains 15 residues. The V end lost 2 bases, the J end lost 10 bases, and 24 bases lay between the germline ends. Germline-derived CDR1 and CDR2 are DFQATT and SNEGSKA (reference sequence).

The J gene is TRBJ2-2, the V gene TRBV12-3 or TRBV12-4; D might be TRBD1 or TRBD2, each matching 5 bases. This CDR3 is 14 amino acids long. The V end lost 1 base, the J end lost 6 bases, and 9 bases lay between the germline ends. CDR3 coding DNA: TGTGCCAGCAGTTTAGACAGGCGGGCCGGGGAGCTGTTTTTT. Its translation is CASSLDRRAGELFF.

This chain joins TRBV18 and TRBJ2-7, with TRBD2 as a possible D gene (6 bases). Germline V gene sequence: CDR1 KGHSH, CDR2 LQKENI. The CDR3 covers 13 residues. The V end lost 0 bases, the J end lost 6 bases, and 9 bases lay between the germline ends. The CDR3 here is CASSPPVRGEQYF. The CDR3 DNA reads TGTGCCAGCTCACCACCGGTGCGGGGCGAGCAGTACTTC.

The V gene is TRBV4-2, the J gene TRBJ2-3; 12 bases map to TRBD2. After removal of 0 bases from V and 7 bases from J, the junction contained 11 bases not matched to a gene. Germline V CDR1 and CDR2: LGHNA, YNFKEQ. The CDR3 has 18 amino acids. The CDR3 here is CASSQEDGLAGPWNTQYF. CDR3 sequence (DNA): TGTGCCAGCAGCCAAGAGGATGGACTAGCGGGGCCGTGGAATACGCAGTATTTT.

This chain joins TRBV20-1 and TRBJ2-1; D remains ambiguous. The CDR3 totals 15 residues. V shed 5 bases and J shed 1 base, with 15 bases lying between them. CDR1 DFQATT and CDR2 SNEGSKA come from the germline V gene (reference sequence). CDR3 bases: TGCAGTGCTCCAAAACCAGGCGATTCCTACAATGAGCAGTTCTTC. Protein sequence: CSAPKPGDSYNEQFF.

This chain uses TRBV20-1 with TRBJ2-7, with 8 bases aligning to TRBD1. V shed 6 bases, J shed 7 bases, and the junction held 14 bases outside the gene matches. Germline V gene sequence: CDR1 DFQATT, CDR2 SNEGSKA (reference sequence). The CDR3 covers 14 residues. CDR3 DNA sequence: TGCAGTGCCACTGGGACAGGAGACGTGGGGGAGCAGTACTTC. It encodes CSATGTGDVGEQYF.

This chain joins TRBV9 and TRBJ2-7; D assignment may be TRBD1 or TRBD2 (5 bases each). V dropped 4 bases and J dropped 8 bases, with 19 bases sitting between them. Germline CDR1 reads SGDLS; CDR2 reads YYNGEE. There are 14 residues in the CDR3. The CDR3 loop is CASSPLGTGEKQYF. CDR3 in DNA: TGTGCCAGCAGCCCGCTTGGGACGGGCGAAAAGCAGTACTTC.

The V and J genes are TRBV7-2 and TRBJ1-1, with 7 bases aligning to TRBD1. CDR3 length equals 15 residues. The V gene end was trimmed by 5 bases and the J gene end by 0 bases; junction bases not matched to a gene: 6. Looked up from germline, CDR1 is SGHTA and CDR2 is FQGNSA. This CDR3 is CASSPGGQMNTEAFF. The CDR3 bases are TGTGCCAGCAGCCCAGGGGGGCAGATGAACACTGAAGCTTTCTTT.

There are a few counts of this clonotype. A read error is likely, as this CDR3 ends without the conserved phenylalanine or tryptophan. No DNA is shown, since the ends of the CDR3 on it are uncertain; the CDR3 is the one TCRdb lists. This chain uses TRBV4-3 with TRBJ2-3; the table gives TRBD1 as D, unverified against the DNA. The CDR3 region is 12 residues in length, termini included. Germline V lookup: CDR1 LGHNA, CDR2 YSLEER. CDR3 in amino acids: CASSQDLPDRGG.

This chain uses TRBV6-2 or TRBV6-3 with TRBJ2-7, with unresolved D. CDR3 length: 15 amino acids. The V end was cut by 1 base, the J end by 3 bases, with 13 bases between. Germline CDR1 MNHEY, CDR2 SVGEGT. This chain's CDR3 is CASSYLLWAVYEQYF. The CDR3 DNA is TGTGCCAGCAGTTACTTATTGTGGGCAGTCTACGAGCAGTACTTC.